This entry describes one TCR beta chain. The sample originates from a study of blood T cell repertoires in COVID-19. Looking at the study overall: Spain, Italy and the United States supplied samples that represented acute and convalescent COVID-19. PBMCs, B-cell-depleted T cells, or T cells provided the cDNA or gDNA that made up the material.

The assay was immunoSEQ multiplex PCR, and TCRdb's table has in-frame clones only and misses some. The sample contains tens of thousands of clones, 74% of which appear only once. What was sequenced was peripheral blood. The TCR originated in a woman older than 75 with acute or convalescent COVID-19.

The CDR3 reads CASRGLARTGELFF. CDR3 nucleotides: TGTGCCAGCAGGGGACTAGCGAGGACCGGGGAGCTGTTTTTT. The rearrangement links TRBV27 to TRBJ2-2, with TRBD2 matching over 10 bases. Germline CDR1 reads MNHEY; CDR2 reads SMNVEV (reference sequence). The V segment lost 6 bases and the J segment 5 bases; nucleotides outside the gene matches: 3. This CDR3 is built from 14 residues.